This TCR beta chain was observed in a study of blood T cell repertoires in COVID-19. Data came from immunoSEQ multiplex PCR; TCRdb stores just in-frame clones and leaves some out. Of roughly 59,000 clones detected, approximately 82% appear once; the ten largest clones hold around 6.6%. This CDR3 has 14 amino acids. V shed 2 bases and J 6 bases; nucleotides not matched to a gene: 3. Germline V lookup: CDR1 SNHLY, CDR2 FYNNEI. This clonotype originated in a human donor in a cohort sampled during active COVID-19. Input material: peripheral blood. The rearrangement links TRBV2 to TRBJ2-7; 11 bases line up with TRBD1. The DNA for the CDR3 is TGTGCCAGCAGTGAAAGGGACAGGGGGTTCGAGCAGTACTTC. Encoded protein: CASSERDRGFEQYF.